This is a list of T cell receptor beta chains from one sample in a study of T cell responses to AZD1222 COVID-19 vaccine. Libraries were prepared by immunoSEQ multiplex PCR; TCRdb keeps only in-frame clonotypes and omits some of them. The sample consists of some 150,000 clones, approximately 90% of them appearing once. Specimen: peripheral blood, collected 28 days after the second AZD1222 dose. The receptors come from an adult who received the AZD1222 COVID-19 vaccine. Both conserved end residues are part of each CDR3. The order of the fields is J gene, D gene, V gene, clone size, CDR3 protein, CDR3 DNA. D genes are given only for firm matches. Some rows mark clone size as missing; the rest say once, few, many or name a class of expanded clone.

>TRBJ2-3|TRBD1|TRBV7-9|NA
CASSATRQGADTQYF
TGTGCCAGCAGCGCGACCAGACAGGGGGCAGATACGCAGTATTTT
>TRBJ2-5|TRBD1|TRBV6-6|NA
CASSYSDRQETQYF
TGTGCCAGCAGTTACTCGGACAGGCAAGAGACCCAGTACTTC
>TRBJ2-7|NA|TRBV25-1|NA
CASSGHRDPYEQYF
TGTGCCAGCAGTGGACACAGGGACCCCTACGAGCAGTACTTC
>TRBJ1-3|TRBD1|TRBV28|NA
CASSLPQGAGGNTIYF
TGTGCCAGCAGTTTACCTCAGGGGGCTGGTGGAAACACCATATATTTT
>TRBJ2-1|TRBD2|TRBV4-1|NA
CASSQDLAGEFHEQFF
TGCGCCAGCAGCCAAGATCTAGCGGGAGAGTTCCATGAGCAGTTCTTC
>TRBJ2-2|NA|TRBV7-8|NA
CASSPRGGGELFF
TGTGCCAGCAGCCCTAGGGGTGGCGGGGAGCTGTTTTTT
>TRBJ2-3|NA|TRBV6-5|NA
CASRVGTPSSSTQYF
TGTGCCAGCAGAGTTGGGACCCCGAGCAGTAGTACGCAGTATTTT
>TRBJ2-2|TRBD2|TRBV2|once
CASRLAGLNTGELFF
TGTGCCAGCAGACTAGCGGGCCTGAACACCGGGGAGCTGTTTTTT
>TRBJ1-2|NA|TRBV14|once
CASSQGRTHYGYTF
TGTGCCAGCAGCCAAGGGAGGACGCACTATGGCTACACCTTC
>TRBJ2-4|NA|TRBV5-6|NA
CASSLGGSSRVLAKNIQYF
TGTGCCAGCAGCTTGGGTGGGAGTAGTCGGGTGTTGGCCAAAAACATTCAGTACTTC
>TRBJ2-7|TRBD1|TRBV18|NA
CASSPDRDHNEQYF
TGTGCCAGCTCACCAGACAGGGACCATAATGAGCAGTACTTC
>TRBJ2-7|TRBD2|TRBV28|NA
CASSLEVAGSYEQYF
TGTGCCAGCAGTTTAGAGGTAGCGGGATCGTACGAGCAGTACTTC
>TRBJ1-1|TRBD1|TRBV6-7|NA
CASSLQGARTEAFF
TGTGCCAGCAGTTTACAGGGGGCGCGGACTGAAGCTTTCTTT
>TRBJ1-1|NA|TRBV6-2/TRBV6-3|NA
CASSYGQPNTEAFF
TGTGCCAGCAGTTACGGACAGCCGAACACTGAAGCTTTCTTT
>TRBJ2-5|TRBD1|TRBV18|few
CASSPGDRGETQYF
TGTGCCAGCTCACCGGGAGACAGGGGGGAGACCCAGTACTTC
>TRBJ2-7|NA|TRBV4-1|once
CASSQDRWAYEQYF
TGCGCCAGCAGCCAAGACAGGTGGGCCTACGAGCAGTACTTC
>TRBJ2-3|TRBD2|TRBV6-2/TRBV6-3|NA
CASSLGLAGVTDTQYF
TGTGCCAGCAGTCTCGGACTAGCGGGAGTCACAGATACGCAGTATTTT
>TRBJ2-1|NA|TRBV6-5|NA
CASSYAGRDEQFF
TGTGCCAGCAGTTACGCCGGGAGAGACGAGCAGTTCTTC
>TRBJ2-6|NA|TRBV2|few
CASNGGPYTGANVLTF
TGTGCCAGCAACGGCGGGCCCTACACTGGGGCCAACGTCCTGACTTTC
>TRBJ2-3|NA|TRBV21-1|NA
CASSKPGQLTSTDTQYF
TGTGCCAGCAGCAAACCGGGACAACTAACTAGCACAGATACGCAGTATTTT
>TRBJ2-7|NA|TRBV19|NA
CASSIRDRPYEQYF
TGTGCCAGTAGTATCCGAGACCGTCCCTACGAGCAGTACTTC
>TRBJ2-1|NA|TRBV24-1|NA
CATSDFLDEQFF
TGTGCCACCAGTGATTTCCTCGATGAGCAGTTCTTC
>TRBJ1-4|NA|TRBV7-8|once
CASSVRRAANEKLFF
TGTGCCAGCAGCGTTAGGCGGGCAGCTAATGAAAAACTGTTTTTT
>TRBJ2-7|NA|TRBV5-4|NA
CASSLEAGSYEQYF
TGTGCCAGCAGCTTGGAGGCGGGCTCCTACGAGCAGTACTTC
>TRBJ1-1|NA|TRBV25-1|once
CASSGPTVDFF
TGTGCCAGCAGTGGCCCCACCGTGGATTTCTTT
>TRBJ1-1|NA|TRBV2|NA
CASSGIFLTEAFF
TGTGCCAGCAGTGGCATCTTCCTCACTGAAGCTTTCTTT
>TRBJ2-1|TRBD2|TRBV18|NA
CASSPGFSSGLSYNEQFF
TGTGCCAGCTCACCGGGGTTTTCTAGCGGCCTCTCCTACAATGAGCAGTTCTTC
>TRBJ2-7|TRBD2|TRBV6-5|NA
CASSLTSGRHYEQYF
TGTGCCAGCAGCCTAACTAGCGGGAGACATTACGAGCAGTACTTC
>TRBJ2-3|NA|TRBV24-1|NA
CATTSPSTDTQYF
TGTGCCACCACAAGCCCTAGCACAGATACGCAGTATTTT
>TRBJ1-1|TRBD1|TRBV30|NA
CAWDRVNTEAFF
TGTGCCTGGGACAGGGTGAACACTGAAGCTTTCTTT
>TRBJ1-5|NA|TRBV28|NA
CASSLAANQPQHF
TGTGCCAGCAGTTTAGCTGCCAATCAGCCCCAGCATTTT
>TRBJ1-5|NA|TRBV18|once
CASSEGSNQPQHF
TGTGCCAGCTCAGAGGGATCAAATCAGCCCCAGCATTTT
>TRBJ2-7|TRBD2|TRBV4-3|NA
CASSQERAGGISYEQYF
TGCGCCAGCAGCCAAGAGAGGGCGGGAGGAATTTCCTACGAGCAGTACTTC
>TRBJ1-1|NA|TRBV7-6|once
CASSPWQFRTRNTEAFF
TGTGCCAGCAGCCCTTGGCAGTTCCGGACACGGAACACTGAAGCTTTCTTT
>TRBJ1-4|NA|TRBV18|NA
CASSRLYATNEKLFF
TGTGCCAGCTCACGACTCTATGCAACTAATGAAAAACTGTTTTTT
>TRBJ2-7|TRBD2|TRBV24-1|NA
CATSDSTSGGGNYEQYF
TGTGCCACCAGTGACTCGACTAGCGGGGGAGGGAACTACGAGCAGTACTTC
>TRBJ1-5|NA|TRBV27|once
CASSLSKGNQPQHF
TGTGCCAGCAGTTTATCGAAAGGGAATCAGCCCCAGCATTTT
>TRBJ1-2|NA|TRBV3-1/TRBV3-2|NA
CASSQGDYGYTF
TGTGCCAGCAGCCAAGGTGACTATGGCTACACCTTC
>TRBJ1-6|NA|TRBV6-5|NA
CASSFQDRSSPLHF
TGTGCCAGCAGTTTCCAAGATCGGTCTTCACCCCTCCACTTT
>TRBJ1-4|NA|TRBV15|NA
CATSRELPEKLFF
TGTGCCACCAGCAGAGAGCTTCCAGAAAAACTGTTTTTT
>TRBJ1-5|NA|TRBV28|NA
CASSSQGSWQPQHF
TGTGCCAGCAGTTCGCAAGGTTCTTGGCAGCCCCAGCATTTT
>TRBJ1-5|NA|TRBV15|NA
CATSRAGAGQPQHF
TGTGCCACCAGCAGAGCGGGGGCCGGTCAGCCCCAGCATTTT
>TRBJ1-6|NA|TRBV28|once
CASSGPHSPLHF
TGTGCCAGCAGTGGCCCCCATTCACCCCTCCACTTT
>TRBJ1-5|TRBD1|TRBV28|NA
CASSSPGQSRRAQHF
TGTGCCAGCAGTTCCCCGGGACAGAGCAGAAGGGCCCAGCATTTT
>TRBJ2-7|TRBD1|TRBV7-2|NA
CASSQQPRGQGEQYF
TGTGCCAGCAGCCAACAACCCAGGGGGCAGGGGGAGCAGTACTTC
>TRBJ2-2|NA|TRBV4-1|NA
CASSQAGAGGELFF
TGCGCCAGCAGCCAAGCAGGGGCGGGCGGGGAGCTGTTTTTT